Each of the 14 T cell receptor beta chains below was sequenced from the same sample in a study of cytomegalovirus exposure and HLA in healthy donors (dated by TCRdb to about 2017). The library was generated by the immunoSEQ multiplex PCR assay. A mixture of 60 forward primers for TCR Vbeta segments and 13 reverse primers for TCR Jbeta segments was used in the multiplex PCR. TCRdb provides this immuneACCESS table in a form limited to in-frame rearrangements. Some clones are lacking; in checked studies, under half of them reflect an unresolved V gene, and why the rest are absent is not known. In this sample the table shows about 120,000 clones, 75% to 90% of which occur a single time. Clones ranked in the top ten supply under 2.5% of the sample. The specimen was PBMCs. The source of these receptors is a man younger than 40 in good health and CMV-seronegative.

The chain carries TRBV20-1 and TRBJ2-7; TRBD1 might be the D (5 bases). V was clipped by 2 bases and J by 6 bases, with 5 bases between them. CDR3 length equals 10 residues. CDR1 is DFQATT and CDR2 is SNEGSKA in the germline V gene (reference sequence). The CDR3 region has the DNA TGCAGTGCTAGACAGGGCGAGCAGTACTTC. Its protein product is CSARQGEQYF.

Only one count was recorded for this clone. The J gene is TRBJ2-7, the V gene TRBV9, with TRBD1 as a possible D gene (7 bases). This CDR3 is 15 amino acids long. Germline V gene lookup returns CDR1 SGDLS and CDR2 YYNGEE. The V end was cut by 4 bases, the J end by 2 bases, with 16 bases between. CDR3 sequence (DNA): TGTGCCAGCAGCCCAGGGGGTGGAGGGGCCTACGAGCAGTACTTC. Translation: CASSPGGGGAYEQYF.

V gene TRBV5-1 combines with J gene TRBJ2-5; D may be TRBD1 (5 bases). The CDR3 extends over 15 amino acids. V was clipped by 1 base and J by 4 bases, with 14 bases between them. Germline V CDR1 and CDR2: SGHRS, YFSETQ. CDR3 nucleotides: TGCGCCAGCAGCTTGTCCCAGGGTACTCTAGAGACCCAGTACTTC. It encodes CASSLSQGTLETQYF.

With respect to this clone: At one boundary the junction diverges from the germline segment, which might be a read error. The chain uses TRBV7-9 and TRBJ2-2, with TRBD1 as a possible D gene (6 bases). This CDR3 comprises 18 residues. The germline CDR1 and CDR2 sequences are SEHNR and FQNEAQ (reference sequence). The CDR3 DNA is TGTTCCAGTGAAAGCAGACGGGACATTAACGCGAACACCGGGGAGCTGTTTTTT. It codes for CSSESRRDINANTGELFF.

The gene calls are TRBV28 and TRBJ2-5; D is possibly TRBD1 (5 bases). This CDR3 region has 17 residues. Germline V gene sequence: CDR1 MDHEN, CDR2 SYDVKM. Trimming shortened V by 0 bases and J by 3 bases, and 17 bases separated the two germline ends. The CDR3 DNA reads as TGTGCCAGCAGTTTATGGGACAAGGCCGTTTTTGAAGAGACCCAGTACTTC. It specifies CASSLWDKAVFEETQYF.

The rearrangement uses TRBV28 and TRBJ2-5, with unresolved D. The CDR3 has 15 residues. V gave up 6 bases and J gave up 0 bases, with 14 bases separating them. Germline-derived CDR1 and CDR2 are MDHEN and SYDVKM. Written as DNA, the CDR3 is TGTGCCAGCAGCGCCCCAGTGGAGTACCAAGAGACCCAGTACTTC. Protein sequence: CASSAPVEYQETQYF.

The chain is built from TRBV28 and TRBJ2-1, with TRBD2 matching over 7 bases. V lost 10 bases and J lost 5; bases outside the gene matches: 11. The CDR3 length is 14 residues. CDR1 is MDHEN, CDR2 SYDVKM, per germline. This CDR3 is CATGGASGNNEQFF. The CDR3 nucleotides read TGTGCCACCGGTGGGGCTAGCGGTAACAATGAGCAGTTCTTC.

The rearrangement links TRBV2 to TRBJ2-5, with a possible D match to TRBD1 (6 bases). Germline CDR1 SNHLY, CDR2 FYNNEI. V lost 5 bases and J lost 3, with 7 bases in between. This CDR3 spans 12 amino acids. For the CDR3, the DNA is TGTGCCAGCAGTACAGGGAAAGAGACCCAGTACTTC. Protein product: CASSTGKETQYF.

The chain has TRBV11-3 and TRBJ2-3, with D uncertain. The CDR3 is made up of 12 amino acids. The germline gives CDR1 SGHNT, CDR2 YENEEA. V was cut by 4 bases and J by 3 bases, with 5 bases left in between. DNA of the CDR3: TGTGCCAGCAGCTCTCGGACAGATACGCAGTATTTT. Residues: CASSSRTDTQYF.

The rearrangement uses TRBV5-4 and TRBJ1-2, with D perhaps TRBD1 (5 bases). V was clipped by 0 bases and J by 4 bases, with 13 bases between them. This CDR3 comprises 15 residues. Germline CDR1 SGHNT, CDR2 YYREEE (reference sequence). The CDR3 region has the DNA TGTGCCAGCAGCTTGGGGGCAAGGGGCGGCTATGGCTACACCTTC. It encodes CASSLGARGGYGYTF. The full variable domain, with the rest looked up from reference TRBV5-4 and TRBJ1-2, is ETGVTQSPTHLIKTRGQQVTLRCSSQSGHNTVSWYQQALGQGPQFIFQYYREEENGRGNFPPRFSGLQFPNYSSELNVNALELDDSALYLCASSLGARGGYGYTFGSGTRLTVV.

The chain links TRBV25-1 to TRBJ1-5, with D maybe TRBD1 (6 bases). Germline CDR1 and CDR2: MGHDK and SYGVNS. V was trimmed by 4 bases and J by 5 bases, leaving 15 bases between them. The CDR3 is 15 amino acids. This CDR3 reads CASSVGGGWDQPQHF. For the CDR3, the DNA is TGTGCCAGCAGTGTGGGGGGGGGCTGGGATCAGCCCCAGCATTTT. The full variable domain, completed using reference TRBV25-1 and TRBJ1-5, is EADIYQTPRYLVIGTGKKITLECSQTMGHDKMYWYQQDPGMELHLIHYSYGVNSTEKGDLSSESTVSRIRTEHFPLTLESARPSHTSQYLCASSVGGGWDQPQHFGDGTRLSIL.

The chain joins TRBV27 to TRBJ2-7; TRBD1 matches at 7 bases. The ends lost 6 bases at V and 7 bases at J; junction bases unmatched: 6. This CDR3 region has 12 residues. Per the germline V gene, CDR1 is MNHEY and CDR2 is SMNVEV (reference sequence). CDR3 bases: TGTGCCAGCAGCCGCCCCAGGGGGGAGCAGTACTTC. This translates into CASSRPRGEQYF.

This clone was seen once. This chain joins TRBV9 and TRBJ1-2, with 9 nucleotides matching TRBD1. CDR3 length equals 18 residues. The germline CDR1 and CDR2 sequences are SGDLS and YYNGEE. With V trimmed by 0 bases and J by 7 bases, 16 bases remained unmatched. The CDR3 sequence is CASSVDIGGQGRFFGYTF. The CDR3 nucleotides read TGTGCCAGCAGCGTAGATATCGGCGGACAGGGGCGGTTCTTTGGCTACACCTTC.

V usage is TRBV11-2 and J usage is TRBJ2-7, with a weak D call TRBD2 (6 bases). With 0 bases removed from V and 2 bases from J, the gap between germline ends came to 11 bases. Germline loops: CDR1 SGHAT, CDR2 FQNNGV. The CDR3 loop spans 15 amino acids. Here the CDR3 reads CASSLDGGAAYEQYF. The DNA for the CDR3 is TGTGCCAGCAGCTTAGATGGAGGGGCCGCCTACGAGCAGTACTTC.